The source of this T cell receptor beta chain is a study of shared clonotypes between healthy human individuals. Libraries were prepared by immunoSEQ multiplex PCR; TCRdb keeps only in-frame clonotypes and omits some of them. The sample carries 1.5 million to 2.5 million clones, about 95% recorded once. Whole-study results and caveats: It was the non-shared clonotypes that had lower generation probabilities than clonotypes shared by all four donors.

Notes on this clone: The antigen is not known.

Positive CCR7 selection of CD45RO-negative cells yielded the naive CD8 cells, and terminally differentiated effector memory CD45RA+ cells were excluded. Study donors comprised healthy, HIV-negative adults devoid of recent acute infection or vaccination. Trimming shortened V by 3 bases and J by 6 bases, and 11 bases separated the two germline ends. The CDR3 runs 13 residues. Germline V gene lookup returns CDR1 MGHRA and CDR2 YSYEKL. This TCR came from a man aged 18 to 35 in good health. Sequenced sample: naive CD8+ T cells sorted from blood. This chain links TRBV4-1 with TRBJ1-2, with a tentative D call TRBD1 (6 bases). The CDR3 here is CASSHSRGDGYTF. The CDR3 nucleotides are TGCGCCAGCAGCCATAGTAGGGGGGATGGCTACACCTTC.